The 20 T cell receptor beta chains in this list originate from one sample, sequenced in a study of CD8 T cells in ankylosing spondylitis. Study results and limitations: Typical of ankylosing spondylitis blood, it appeared, was a TCR beta motif of under 10 highly homologous variants.

No antigen has been identified for these receptors. MiXCR, applied by TCRdb to the 5' RACE reads, yields one record per CDR3 protein. The sample includes 750,000 to 850,000 distinct CDR3 sequences, 12% seen only once; the top ten take about 0.49%. Specimen: blood, either unsorted or a sorted T cell fraction (not recorded which). The origin of the receptors is a male donor with ankylosing spondylitis.

This clonotype was counted only a few times. CDR3 coding DNA: TGTGCCAGCAGCCCAGGAGGGCAGGCAGATACGCAGTATTTT. Translation gives CASSPGGQADTQYF. The chain recombines TRBV5-4 with TRBJ2-3; D is perhaps TRBD2 (6 bases). This CDR3 has 14 amino acids. Trimming took off 4 bases at V and 4 bases at J, with 13 bases between the two ends. Germline CDR1 is SGHNT and CDR2 is YYREEE (reference sequence).

This chain links TRBV15 with TRBJ2-7, with 8 bases that match TRBD1. The germline gives CDR1 LNHNV, CDR2 YYDKDF (reference sequence). The J segment lost 7 bases and the V segment lost 0 bases, leaving 11 bases of the junction unmatched. The CDR3 extends over 16 amino acids. The CDR3 bases are TGTGCCACCAGCAGAGATGGGGTACAGGGGGGTCGGGAGCAGTACTTC. Translation gives CATSRDGVQGGREQYF.

This clonotype occurred a few times. The rearrangement uses TRBV20-1 and TRBJ1-4; D uncertain. Germline-derived CDR1 and CDR2 are DFQATT and SNEGSKA (reference sequence). The germline V and J ends were trimmed by 6 bases and 7 bases, with 15 bases remaining between them. This CDR3 has 13 amino acids. The CDR3, as DNA: TGCAGTGCCCCCGGCGTCCTGGGTGAAAAACTGTTTTTT. Translation gives CSAPGVLGEKLFF.

The table lists this clonotype with a few counts. The CDR3, as DNA: TGCAGTGCTAGAGAGACTTCAGGCCCTGGGAAACCCCTCCACTTT. This encodes CSARETSGPGKPLHF. The V and J genes are TRBV20-1 and TRBJ1-6; D is ambiguous. This CDR3 region has 15 residues. V shed 0 bases and J shed 12 bases, with 18 bases lying between them. Germline CDR1 reads DFQATT; CDR2 reads SNEGSKA (reference sequence).

This clonotype was counted a few times. The rearrangement joins TRBV9 to TRBJ1-5; maybe TRBD1 (5 bases). Looked up from germline, CDR1 is SGDLS and CDR2 is YYNGEE. V shed 0 bases and J shed 9 bases, with 10 bases lying between them. This CDR3 comprises 13 residues. The chain's CDR3 is CASSVGEGLPQHF. The CDR3 DNA reads TGTGCCAGCAGCGTAGGAGAGGGGCTGCCCCAGCATTTT.

V is TRBV29-1 and J is TRBJ2-3; 8 nucleotides align to TRBD1. From germline, CDR1 is SQVTM and CDR2 ANQGSEA. The CDR3 consists of 12 residues. Unmatched junction bases numbered 6, after V lost 8 bases and J lost 5 bases. CDR3 protein: CSSDRARDTQYF. DNA for the CDR3: TGCAGCTCGGACAGGGCAAGAGATACGCAGTATTTT.

V is TRBV20-1 and J is TRBJ2-6; D is unclear. CDR3 length: 14 residues. Germline CDR1 DFQATT, CDR2 SNEGSKA (reference sequence). Trimming took 2 bases from V and 2 from J, leaving 7 bases between them. DNA of the CDR3: TGCAGTGCTAGATTCTTCCCTGGGGCCAACGTCCTGACTTTC. Protein: CSARFFPGANVLTF.

The V gene is TRBV20-1, the J gene TRBJ2-3, with 8 nucleotides matching TRBD1. Germline lookup yields CDR1 DFQATT and CDR2 SNEGSKA (reference sequence). The CDR3 runs 14 residues. The DNA of the CDR3 is TGCAGCGCAGGGGGCGCGGATACCACAGATACGCAGTATTTT. It encodes CSAGGADTTDTQYF.

This clonotype occurred many times. The chain couples TRBV5-1 to TRBJ2-1, with TRBD2 as a possible D gene (6 bases). CDR3 length: 14 amino acids. Looked up from germline, CDR1 is SGHRS and CDR2 is YFSETQ. Between the trimmed V and J ends, which lost 1 base and 3 bases, there was a span of 8 bases. The CDR3 DNA is TGCGCCAGCAGCTTGTATAGCGGCTACAATGAGCAGTTCTTC. The encoded protein is CASSLYSGYNEQFF.

There are many counts of this clonotype. This chain uses TRBV6-1 with TRBJ1-1; 9 positions match TRBD1. CDR1 is MNHNS and CDR2 is SASEGT in the germline V gene. There are 14 residues in the CDR3. The V and J ends lost 6 bases and 10 bases, in that order; junction bases with no gene match: 12. CDR3: CASRTGGQGILAFF. The CDR3 DNA reads TGTGCCAGCAGAACAGGGGGACAGGGCATACTAGCTTTCTTT.

The chain recombines TRBV20-1 with TRBJ2-3, with 11 bases matching TRBD2. V shed 5 bases and J 3 bases; nucleotides not matched to a gene: 4. CDR3 size: 14 residues. Germline loops: CDR1 DFQATT, CDR2 SNEGSKA (reference sequence). The CDR3 nucleotides are TGCAGTGCTTGGCTAGCGGGAGGTACAGATACGCAGTATTTT. Its translation is CSAWLAGGTDTQYF.

This clonotype showed up just a few times. The chain couples TRBV20-1 to TRBJ2-7, with D unclear. The CDR3 spans 14 residues. Germline V gene lookup returns CDR1 DFQATT and CDR2 SNEGSKA (reference sequence). Trimming left V 2 bases short and J 4 bases short, with 15 bases between. The CDR3 bases are TGCAGTGCTAGAAACGCTAGGCAGTTTTACGAGCAGTACTTC. It codes for CSARNARQFYEQYF.

This chain connects TRBV7-9 to TRBJ2-3; a possible D gene is TRBD2 (5 bases). Germline V CDR1 and CDR2: SEHNR, FQNEAQ (reference sequence). Between the trimmed V and J ends, which lost 1 base and 9 bases, there was a span of 20 bases. The CDR3 has 16 residues. This chain's CDR3 is CASSLEISFAGGTQYF. In nucleotides, the CDR3 is TGTGCCAGCAGCTTAGAGATTTCATTCGCCGGAGGAACGCAGTATTTT.

This clonotype was found a few times. V usage is TRBV12-3 or TRBV12-4 and J usage is TRBJ1-1; tentative D call: TRBD1 (6 bases). V was shortened by 3 bases and J by 7 bases, with 9 bases between the two germline ends. CDR3 length: 12 amino acids. CDR3 coding DNA: TGTGCCAGCAGTTTCCAACAGGGTGAAGCTTTCTTT. As protein: CASSFQQGEAFF.

This clonotype was counted between two and nine times. The gene calls are TRBV10-3 and TRBJ1-1; no definite D call. This CDR3 comprises 14 residues. Germline CDR1 ENHRY, CDR2 SYGVKD. V was cut by 3 bases and J by 4 bases, with 12 bases left in between. The CDR3 loop is CAISDPPRSTEAFF. CDR3 nucleotides: TGTGCCATCAGTGATCCCCCACGGAGCACTGAAGCTTTCTTT.

The chain links TRBV7-2 to TRBJ2-3; D remains ambiguous. The length of the CDR3 is 15 residues. Trimming took off 1 base at V and 3 bases at J, with 11 bases between the two ends. Germline CDR1 SGHTA, CDR2 FQGNSA. The CDR3 reads CASSLVGFGTDTQYF. CDR3 DNA: TGTGCCAGCAGCTTAGTGGGGTTTGGGACAGATACGCAGTATTTT. The full variable domain, rest sourced from reference TRBV7-2 and TRBJ2-3, is GAGVSQSPSNKVTEKGKDVELRCDPISGHTALYWYRQSLGQGLEFLIYFQGNSAPDKSGLPSDRFSAERTGGSVSTLTIQRTQQEDSAVYLCASSLVGFGTDTQYFGPGTRLTVL.

The genes are TRBV20-1 and TRBJ2-7, with TRBD2 matching over 7 bases. V shed 0 bases and J 4 bases; nucleotides not matched to a gene: 6. Germline-derived CDR1 and CDR2 are DFQATT and SNEGSKA (reference sequence). The CDR3 runs 14 residues. The CDR3, as DNA: TGCAGTGCTAGAGAGAGCGGGACTTTGTACGAGCAGTACTTC. Translating gives CSARESGTLYEQYF.

This rearrangement joins TRBV7-2 to TRBJ1-2, with unresolved D. This CDR3 has 15 residues. CDR1 and CDR2 from the germline V gene are SGHTA and FQGNSA. Trimming took off 0 bases at V and 5 bases at J, with 13 bases between the two ends. CDR3 in DNA: TGTGCCAGCAGCTTAGCGGCACCCTCAAGATATGGCTACACCTTC. It yields the protein CASSLAAPSRYGYTF.

The CDR3 bases are TGTGCCAGCAGCTTATTCGCAGGGGAGGATCAGCCCCAGCATTTT. Its translation: CASSLFAGEDQPQHF. The rearrangement uses TRBV11-2 and TRBJ1-5, with TRBD1 as a possible D gene (6 bases). Trimming pared 2 bases from V and 5 bases from J, leaving 13 bases between. The CDR3 sequence is 15 residues long. Germline V CDR1 and CDR2: SGHAT, FQNNGV. Drawing the rest from reference TRBV11-2 and TRBJ1-5, the complete variable domain is EAGVAQSPRYKIIEKRQSVAFWCNPISGHATLYWYQQILGQGPKLLIQFQNNGVVDDSQLPKDRFSAERLKGVDSTLKIQPAKLEDSAVYLCASSLFAGEDQPQHFGDGTRLSIL.

The table lists this clonotype with many counts. The chain recombines TRBV6-1 with TRBJ2-1, with 8 nucleotides matching TRBD2. V was pared by 5 bases and J by 4 bases, with 4 bases of the junction left unmatched. From germline, CDR1 is MNHNS and CDR2 SASEGT. The CDR3 runs to 14 residues. CDR3 in amino acids: CASSRTSRYNEQFF. The CDR3 nucleotides are TGTGCCAGCAGTCGGACTAGCCGTTACAATGAGCAGTTCTTC.